This TCR beta chain originates from a study of cytomegalovirus exposure and HLA in healthy donors. Study information: Assignment to the Caucasian-associated ancestry cluster applied to approximately 80% of the approximately 400 genotyped donors. Study-level findings and limits: Several of the most significant clusters appeared linked to common viral pathogens, based on a later analysis. Most likely, a cluster of highly shared sequence variants arose as a sequencing artifact.

The PCR employed 60 Vbeta primers together with 13 Jbeta primers. Using immunoSEQ multiplex PCR, the repertoire was profiled, and TCRdb retains in-frame clones only, with some absent. This table holds 200,000 to 300,000 clones, about 83% found once. This clone was counted only a few times. Its antigen is unknown. The sequencing input was PBMCs. The source is a woman aged 40 to 55 in good health and CMV-seropositive.

This chain's CDR3 is CASSPTYSTDRGRMSGYTF. CDR3 in DNA: TGTGCCAGCTCACCAACCTATAGTACGGACAGGGGGAGAATGAGTGGCTACACCTTC. The V call is TRBV18, the J call TRBJ1-2, with 10 bases identical to TRBD1. The CDR3 loop spans 19 amino acids. V shed 2 bases, J shed 7 bases, and the junction held 19 bases outside the gene matches. Germline loops: CDR1 KGHSH, CDR2 LQKENI.